Given below is one T cell receptor (beta chain) in context. This record belongs to a study of technical replicates of blood from several donors. CDR1 and CDR2 from the germline V gene are SGHRS and YFSETQ. The CDR3 totals 20 residues. The trim removed 0 bases at V and 2 bases at J, leaving 10 bases unmatched. The data were produced by immunoSEQ multiplex PCR, yet TCRdb's version contains in-frame clones alone and is incomplete. Altogether 75,000 to 95,000 clones are present, 85% to 95% being singletons, with the ten largest covering approximately 0.3%. Sequencing input: T cells isolated from PBMCs. The TCR sequence derives from a human donor in good health. The genes are TRBV5-1 and TRBJ2-3; TRBD2 matches 15 bases. The CDR3 loop reads CASSLAGTSGGPGPTDTQYF. For the CDR3, the DNA is TGCGCCAGCAGCTTGGCGGGGACTAGCGGGGGGCCGGGCCCCACAGATACGCAGTATTTT.